One sample yielded the 28 T cell receptor beta chains listed below, sequenced in a study of spatial heterogeneity in lung cancer. Overall study findings and caveats: Tumors with more nonsynonymous mutations had more expanded intratumoral alpha and beta TCRs.

One entry per CDR3 protein, called by TCRdb with MiXCR from the 5' RACE reads. The table has approximately 16,000 distinct CDR3 sequences, approximately 6.8% seen once. The antigens for these receptors are not known. Described time point: sample taken at primary tumor resection. The specimen was lung tumor tissue, collected at surgery. The origin of the receptors is a female donor with early-stage non-small cell lung cancer.

This clonotype occurred many times. A library made for alpha chains picked up this beta chain off target, so its size means little. The rearrangement links TRBV5-6 to TRBJ2-7, with 7 bases fitting TRBD1. This CDR3 comprises 15 residues. The V gene's germline CDR1 is SGHDT and CDR2 YYEEEE. The trim removed 3 bases at V and 6 bases at J, leaving 12 bases unmatched. The CDR3 nucleotides are TGTGCCAGCAGCTCGACAGGGAAGAGATATGGCGAGCAGTACTTC. Translation gives CASSSTGKRYGEQYF.

This clonotype was counted ten times or more. Found in a library prepared for alpha chains, this beta chain is an off-target read, and its abundance has little meaning. The rearrangement uses TRBV12-3 or TRBV12-4 and TRBJ2-3, with TRBD1 matching over 10 bases. The CDR3 is 15 amino acids. The V segment lost 7 bases and the J segment 3 bases; nucleotides outside the gene matches: 7. CDR3 region: CASTTGGQGTDTQYF. The CDR3 DNA is TGTGCCAGCACGACGGGGGGACAGGGGACAGATACGCAGTATTTT.

This clonotype showed up many times. The junction differs from germline at one of its ends, possibly a read error. A library made for alpha chains picked up this beta chain off target, so its size means little. This sequence joins TRBV12-3 or TRBV12-4 and TRBJ1-2; TRBD1 is a possible D gene (5 bases). This CDR3 spans 11 amino acids. Here the CDR3 reads CASSLFRDTSF. Written as DNA, the CDR3 is TGTGCCAGCAGTTTGTTCAGGGATACATCCTTC.

This clonotype was picked up a small number of times. Within a library made for alpha chains, this beta chain is off target, and its count is uninformative. This sequence joins TRBV7-2 and TRBJ2-7; a weak D match, TRBD1 (6 bases). Deletions cut 5 bases from V and 5 bases from J, with 16 bases between. Germline CDR1 and CDR2: SGHTA and FQGNSA. The CDR3 contains 14 residues. The CDR3 loop reads CASSPGVRWNEQYF. CDR3 DNA sequence: TGTGCCAGCAGCCCAGGGGTAAGGTGGAACGAGCAGTACTTC.

At least ten counts were recorded for this clonotype. Since the library was made to target alpha chains, this beta chain is a stray read and its abundance is not meaningful. The CDR3 protein is CSAITGLEQYF. The CDR3 DNA sequence: TGCAGCGCTATCACAGGGTTGGAGCAGTACTTC. The chain carries TRBV29-1 and TRBJ2-7; a possible D gene is TRBD1 (6 bases). Per germline, CDR1 SQVTM and CDR2 ANQGSEA. With 7 bases removed from V and 7 bases from J, the gap between germline ends came to 14 bases. The CDR3 sequence is 11 residues long.

This clonotype was seen many times. With the library built for alpha chains, this beta chain is off target and its frequency is not meaningful. V usage is TRBV5-4 and J usage is TRBJ2-1; 12 positions match TRBD2. The CDR3 consists of 15 residues. CDR1 is SGHNT and CDR2 is YYREEE in the germline V gene (reference sequence). Trimming at V came to 5 bases and at J to 3 bases, leaving 3 bases not matched to a gene. The CDR3 loop is CASRSTSGGYNEQFF. CDR3 in DNA: TGTGCCAGCAGGTCGACTAGCGGGGGCTACAATGAGCAGTTCTTC.

Regarding this clonotype: Found in a library prepared for alpha chains, this beta chain is an off-target read, and its abundance has little meaning. The chain joins TRBV5-1 to TRBJ2-3; 7 positions agree with TRBD1. V lost 4 bases and J lost 0; bases outside the gene matches: 5. This CDR3 contains 15 residues. CDR1 and CDR2 from the germline V gene are SGHRS and YFSETQ. The CDR3 here is CASSPGTASTDTQYF. CDR3 in DNA: TGCGCCAGCAGCCCGGGGACAGCTAGCACAGATACGCAGTATTTT.

Regarding this clonotype: In a library made to pick up alpha chains, this beta chain is a stray read with a size that means little. The chain joins TRBV11-3 to TRBJ2-1, with TRBD2 identical over 15 bases. Germline V gene data show CDR1 as SGHNT and CDR2 as YENEEA. This CDR3 spans 17 amino acids. Trimming removed 5 bases from V and 8 bases from J; junction bases left unmatched: 10. The CDR3 coding sequence is TGTGCCAGCAGCGCCCAGTCCGGGACTAGCGGGGGGCATGAGCAGTTCTTC. It specifies CASSAQSGTSGGHEQFF.

This clonotype came up many times. This beta chain is an unintended read in a library built for alpha chains; its size means little. V is TRBV10-3 and J is TRBJ1-1, with unresolved D. The ends were cut back, 2 bases at V and 8 bases at J, with 6 bases in the middle. The CDR3 is 11 residues long. Germline CDR1 ENHRY, CDR2 SYGVKD. The CDR3 here is CAISEEGEAFF. Here the CDR3 DNA reads TGTGCCATCAGTGAGGAAGGGGAAGCTTTCTTT.

Many counts were recorded for this clonotype. This beta chain was picked up by a library intended for alpha chains and is off target, so its count carries little meaning. The genes are TRBV5-1 and TRBJ2-1, with 7 bases that match TRBD1. There are 15 residues in the CDR3. V trimming: 4 bases; J trimming: 3 bases; junction bases outside the gene matches: 7. CDR1 and CDR2 (germline): SGHRS, YFSETQ. The CDR3 DNA reads TGCGCCAGCAGCGTGGACAGGCCTGACTACAATGAGCAGTTCTTC. Translated, it gives CASSVDRPDYNEQFF.

At least ten counts were recorded for this clonotype. Found in a library prepared for alpha chains, this beta chain is an off-target read, and its abundance has little meaning. The chain employs TRBV7-3 and TRBJ1-1; weak D call: TRBD1 (6 bases). V gave up 4 bases and J gave up 5 bases, with 20 bases separating them. The CDR3 consists of 16 residues. CDR1 and CDR2 from the germline V gene are SGHTA and FQGTGA. The CDR3 DNA reads TGTGCCAGCAGCTCCCAACCCCCCGGGGGCGGGACTGAAGCTTTCTTT. It specifies CASSSQPPGGGTEAFF.

This clonotype appeared many times. Little can be read into the size of this beta chain, an off-target read in a library designed for alpha chains. The J gene is TRBJ1-5, the V gene TRBV19; D may be TRBD1 (6 bases). The CDR3 runs 15 residues. The V end was cut by 4 bases, the J end by 3 bases, with 13 bases between. Germline V gene data show CDR1 as LNHDA and CDR2 as SQIVND (reference sequence). CDR3 protein: CASSTGRGPNQPQHF. The DNA for the CDR3 is TGTGCCAGTAGTACAGGCAGGGGTCCCAATCAGCCCCAGCATTTT.

This clonotype is judged medium-sized. This beta chain represents an off-target read in a library built for alpha chains; its size is of limited meaning. V usage is TRBV6-5 and J usage is TRBJ2-7; D is undetermined. The V and J ends lost 4 bases and 6 bases respectively, with 7 bases between them. Germline V gene data show CDR1 as MNHEY and CDR2 as SVGAGI. This CDR3 comprises 11 residues. The CDR3 loop is CASSLQFEQYF. Here the CDR3 DNA reads TGTGCCAGCAGTTTACAATTCGAGCAGTACTTC.

This clonotype occurred many times. This beta chain came through as a stray read in a library set up for alpha chains, and its size says little. The chain is built from TRBV3-1 and TRBJ2-1; D is uncertain. CDR1 and CDR2 from the germline V gene are LGHDT and YNNKEL (reference sequence). There are 14 residues in the CDR3. Trimming stripped 3 bases from V and 8 bases from J, with 14 bases between. In nucleotides, the CDR3 is TGTGCCAGCAGCCACGCCTCTGGGGAAGATGAGCAGTTCTTC. It translates to CASSHASGEDEQFF.

This clonotype showed up many times. The library was built for alpha chains, so this beta chain is an off-target read and its size means little. J is TRBJ2-2 and V is TRBV28; possible D gene TRBD2, 5 bases. The germline gives CDR1 MDHEN, CDR2 SYDVKM. The CDR3 has 13 residues. Trimming took 7 bases from V and 4 from J, leaving 10 bases between them. The CDR3 sequence is CASNSAGTGELFF. The CDR3 DNA is TGTGCCAGCAACTCGGCGGGCACCGGGGAGCTGTTTTTT.

As for this clonotype: The library was built for alpha chains, so this beta chain is an off-target read and its size means little. This chain connects TRBV5-1 to TRBJ1-5; the match to TRBD1 covers 9 bases. The CDR3 contains 18 residues. Looked up from germline, CDR1 is SGHRS and CDR2 is YFSETQ. The V gene end was trimmed by 5 bases and the J gene end by 0 bases; junction bases not matched to a gene: 12. In DNA, the CDR3 is TGCGCCAGCAGATGCAAGGGGACAGGGCCCCATAGCAATCAGCCCCAGCATTTT. Its protein product is CASRCKGTGPHSNQPQHF.

As to this clonotype: A clone one base away is much larger, so this may be a read error. Being off target in a library aimed at alpha chains, this beta chain has a size of little meaning. The rearrangement links TRBV5-1 to TRBJ1-1, with D tentatively TRBD1 (6 bases). The CDR3 covers 15 residues. Germline V gene lookup returns CDR1 SGHRS and CDR2 YFSETQ. CDR3 nucleotide sequence: TGCGCCAGCACCCCCCGGGGGGCCATGAACACTGCAGCTTTCTTT. Protein: CASTPRGAMNTAAFF.

At least ten counts were recorded for this clonotype. This beta chain is off target for a library built for alpha chains, so its abundance means little. The chain is built from TRBV9 and TRBJ2-7, with 10 bases fitting TRBD2. Germline CDR1 SGDLS, CDR2 YYNGEE. The CDR3 has 15 residues. Trimming removed 0 bases from V and 0 bases from J; junction bases left unmatched: 0. The CDR3 spells CASSVGLAGSYEQYF. The CDR3 DNA reads as TGTGCCAGCAGCGTAGGACTAGCGGGCTCCTACGAGCAGTACTTC.

This clonotype was observed at least ten times. This beta chain came through as a stray read in a library set up for alpha chains, and its size says little. The CDR3 spells CASRPDRRNQPQHF. CDR3 nucleotide sequence: TGTGCCAGCAGACCCGACAGGAGGAATCAGCCCCAGCATTTT. This chain uses TRBV12-3 or TRBV12-4 with TRBJ1-5, with a weak D call TRBD1 (6 bases). The V gene lost 6 bases and the J gene lost 4 bases, with 13 bases spanning the gap. CDR3 length equals 14 residues.

This clonotype was observed at least ten times. This beta chain was picked up by a library intended for alpha chains and is off target, so its count carries little meaning. The chain combines TRBV7-6 with TRBJ2-1; 13 positions match TRBD2. Per the germline V gene, CDR1 is SGHVS and CDR2 is FNYEAQ. Trimming removed 5 bases from V and 9 bases from J; junction bases left unmatched: 10. The CDR3 length is 16 residues. The CDR3 nucleotides read TGTGCCAGCAGCGGACTAGCGGGGGCCCCTCGGAGTGAGCAGTTCTTC. This translates into CASSGLAGAPRSEQFF.

In its sample, this clonotype was seen many times. With the library built for alpha chains, this beta chain is off target and its frequency is not meaningful. The gene calls are TRBV5-1 and TRBJ2-2; TRBD2 agrees at 11 bases. Germline CDR1 reads SGHRS; CDR2 reads YFSETQ. The V segment lost 6 bases and the J segment 4 bases; nucleotides outside the gene matches: 11. The CDR3 runs 17 residues. The CDR3 here is CASTSPGLAAGTGELFF. The DNA of the CDR3 is TGCGCCAGCACCTCTCCGGGACTAGCGGCGGGCACCGGGGAGCTGTTTTTT.

This clonotype appeared many times. Being off target in a library aimed at alpha chains, this beta chain has a size of little meaning. The rearrangement joins TRBV7-9 to TRBJ2-1; 8 nucleotides align to TRBD2. This CDR3 spans 14 amino acids. The germline CDR1 and CDR2 sequences are SEHNR and FQNEAQ (reference sequence). The V and J ends lost 5 bases and 9 bases, in that order; junction bases with no gene match: 9. CDR3 region: CASSLPFGTSEQFF. The CDR3 nucleotides read TGTGCCAGCAGCCTCCCGTTTGGGACTAGTGAGCAGTTCTTC.

A note on this clonotype: This beta chain came through as a stray read in a library set up for alpha chains, and its size says little. The gene calls are TRBV5-1 and TRBJ2-7; TRBD1 matches at 7 bases. Germline CDR1 is SGHRS and CDR2 is YFSETQ. This CDR3 region has 15 residues. J lost 0 bases, V lost 5 bases, and 8 bases had no gene match. The CDR3 sequence: CASRPLGGSSYEQYF. As DNA, the CDR3 is TGCGCCAGCAGACCCCTAGGGGGCTCCTCCTACGAGCAGTACTTC.

This clonotype has ten or more counts. Because this beta chain is a stray read in a library intended to capture alpha chains, its abundance should not be given much weight. The chain is built from TRBV20-1 and TRBJ2-5, with 12 bases fitting TRBD2. The ends lost 2 bases at V and 5 bases at J; junction bases unmatched: 0. CDR3 length: 13 residues. CDR1 is DFQATT and CDR2 is SNEGSKA in the germline V gene (reference sequence). This chain's CDR3 is CSARTSGGETQYF. CDR3 DNA sequence: TGCAGTGCTAGAACTAGCGGGGGGGAGACCCAGTACTTC.

This clonotype was counted a few times. The size of this beta chain means little, since it is a stray read in a library made for alpha chains. This chain connects TRBV7-9 to TRBJ2-2, with no clear D. The CDR3 extends over 13 amino acids. CDR1 SEHNR and CDR2 FQNEAQ come from the germline V gene (reference sequence). The V and J ends lost 5 bases and 6 bases respectively, with 10 bases between them. CDR3 protein: CASSPPGSGELFF. CDR3 DNA: TGTGCCAGCAGCCCCCCGGGCTCCGGGGAGCTGTTTTTT.

This clonotype was seen at least ten times. This beta chain was picked up by a library intended for alpha chains and is off target, so its count carries little meaning. The rearrangement uses TRBV28 and TRBJ2-7; D call uncertain. The V end was cut by 6 bases, the J end by 7 bases, with 22 bases between. The CDR3 is 15 residues long. Per germline, CDR1 MDHEN and CDR2 SYDVKM. CDR3 in amino acids: CASSSVIPYRKEQYF. In DNA form, the CDR3 reads TGTGCCAGCAGCTCCGTTATCCCCTATAGGAAGGAGCAGTACTTC.

Relative to its sample, this clonotype is medium-sized. This beta chain slipped into a library made for alpha chains as a stray read, so its size is not meaningful. The chain joins TRBV20-1 to TRBJ2-7; the match to TRBD2 covers 14 bases. The CDR3 is 13 amino acids. Germline CDR1 DFQATT, CDR2 SNEGSKA (reference sequence). The CDR3 DNA follows: TGCAGCGCGACTAGCGGGGGGGCCTACGAGCAGTACTTC. This sequence encodes CSATSGGAYEQYF.

This clonotype is medium-sized in the sample. This beta chain represents an off-target read in a library built for alpha chains; its size is of limited meaning. This rearrangement joins TRBV5-1 to TRBJ2-3; 7 bases fit TRBD1. Looked up from germline, CDR1 is SGHRS and CDR2 is YFSETQ. This CDR3 spans 14 amino acids. Unmatched junction bases numbered 5, after V lost 6 bases and J lost 1 base. The CDR3 reads CASNSGTGTDTQYF. The CDR3 coding sequence is TGCGCCAGCAATTCCGGGACAGGCACAGATACGCAGTATTTT.